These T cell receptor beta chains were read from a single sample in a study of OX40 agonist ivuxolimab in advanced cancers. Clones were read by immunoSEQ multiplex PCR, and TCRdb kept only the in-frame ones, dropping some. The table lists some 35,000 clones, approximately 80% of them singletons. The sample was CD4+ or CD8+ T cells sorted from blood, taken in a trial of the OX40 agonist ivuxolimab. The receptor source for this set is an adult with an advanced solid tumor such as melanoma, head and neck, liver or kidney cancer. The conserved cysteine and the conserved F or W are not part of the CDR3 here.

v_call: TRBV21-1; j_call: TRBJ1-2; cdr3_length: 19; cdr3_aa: ASGLPLPGPNILDSNYGYT
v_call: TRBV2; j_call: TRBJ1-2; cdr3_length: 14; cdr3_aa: ASRESIWGRAVGYT
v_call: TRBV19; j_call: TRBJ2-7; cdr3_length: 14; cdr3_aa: ASSIAGGPSSYEQY
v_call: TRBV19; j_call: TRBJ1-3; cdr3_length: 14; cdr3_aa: ASSIDGGQSGNTIY
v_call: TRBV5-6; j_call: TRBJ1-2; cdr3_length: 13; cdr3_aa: ASSFGDSGTYGYT
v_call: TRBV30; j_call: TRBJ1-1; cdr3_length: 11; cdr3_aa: AWSVGGYTEAF
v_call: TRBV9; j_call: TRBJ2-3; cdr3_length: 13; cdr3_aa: ASSVTSGVTDTQY
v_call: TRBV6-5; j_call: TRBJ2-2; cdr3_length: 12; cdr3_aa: ASSNRGNTGELF
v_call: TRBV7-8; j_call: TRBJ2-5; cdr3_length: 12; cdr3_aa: ASSLRGWGETQY
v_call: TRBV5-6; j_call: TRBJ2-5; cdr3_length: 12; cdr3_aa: ASRTGQAQETQY
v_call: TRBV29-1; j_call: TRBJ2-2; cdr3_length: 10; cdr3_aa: SVGWGTGELF
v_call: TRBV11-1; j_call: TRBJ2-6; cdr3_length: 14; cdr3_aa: ASSTGGTSGANVLT
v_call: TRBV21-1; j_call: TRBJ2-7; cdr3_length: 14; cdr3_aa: ASSKKGGRVSYEQY
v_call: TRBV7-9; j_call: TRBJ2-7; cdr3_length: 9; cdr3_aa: ASGGAIEQY
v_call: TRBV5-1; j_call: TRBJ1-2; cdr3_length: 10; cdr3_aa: ASSSGADGYT
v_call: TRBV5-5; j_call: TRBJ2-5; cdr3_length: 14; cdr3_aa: ASSLEAAGGRETQY
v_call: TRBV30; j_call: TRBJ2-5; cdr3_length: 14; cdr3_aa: AWSVQTGGPRQTQY
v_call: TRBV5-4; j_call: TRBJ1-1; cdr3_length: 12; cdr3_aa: ASSLEGGRTEAF
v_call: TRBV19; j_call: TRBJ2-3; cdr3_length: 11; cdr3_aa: ASSPYSTDTQY
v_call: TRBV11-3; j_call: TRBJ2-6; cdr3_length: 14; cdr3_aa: ASSLVGGSGANVLT
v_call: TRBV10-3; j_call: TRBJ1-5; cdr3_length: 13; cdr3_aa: AISELGQGNQPQH
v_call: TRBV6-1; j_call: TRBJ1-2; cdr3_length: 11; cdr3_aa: ASSEQDLYGYT
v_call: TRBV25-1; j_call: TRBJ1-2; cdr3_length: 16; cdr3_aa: ASSERILRTDTNYGYT
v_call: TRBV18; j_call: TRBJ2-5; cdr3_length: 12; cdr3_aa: ASSPQSPQETQY
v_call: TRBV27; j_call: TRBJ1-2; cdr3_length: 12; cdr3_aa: ASKEGGERYGYT
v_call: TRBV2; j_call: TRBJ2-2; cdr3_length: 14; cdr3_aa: ASRYPGTGNTGELF
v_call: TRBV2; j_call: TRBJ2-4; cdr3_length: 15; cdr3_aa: ASSGLFSDRGGGIQY
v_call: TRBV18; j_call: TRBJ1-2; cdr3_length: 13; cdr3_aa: ASSLRERANYGYT
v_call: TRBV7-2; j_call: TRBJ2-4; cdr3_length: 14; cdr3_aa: ASSLDSTLAKNIQY
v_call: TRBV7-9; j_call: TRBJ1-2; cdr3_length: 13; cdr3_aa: ASSQTGRLNYGYT
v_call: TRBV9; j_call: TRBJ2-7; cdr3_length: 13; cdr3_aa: ASSVEVGSSYEQY
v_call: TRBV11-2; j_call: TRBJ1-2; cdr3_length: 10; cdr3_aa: ASSLEGRGYT
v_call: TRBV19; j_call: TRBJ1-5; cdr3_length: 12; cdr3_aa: ASSIGAGLQPQH
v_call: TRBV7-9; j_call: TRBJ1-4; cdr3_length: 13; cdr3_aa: ASSSTTGRNEKLF
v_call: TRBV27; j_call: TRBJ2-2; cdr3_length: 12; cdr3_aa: ASSLSRNTGELF
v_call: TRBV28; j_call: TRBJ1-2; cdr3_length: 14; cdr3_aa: ASRARDRRPNYGYT
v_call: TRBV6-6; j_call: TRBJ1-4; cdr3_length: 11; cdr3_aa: ASSWYFNEKLF
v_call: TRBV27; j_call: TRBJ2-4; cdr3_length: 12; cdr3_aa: ASMDSSGKNIQY
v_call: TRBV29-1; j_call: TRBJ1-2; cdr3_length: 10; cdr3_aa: SVEAGGWGYT
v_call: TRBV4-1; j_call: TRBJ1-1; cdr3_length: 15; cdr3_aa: ASSQDLRALERTEAF
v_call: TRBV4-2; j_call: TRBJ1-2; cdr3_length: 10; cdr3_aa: ASSQLRGGYT
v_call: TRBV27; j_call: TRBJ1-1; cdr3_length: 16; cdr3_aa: ASSLMRPQGAKYTEAF
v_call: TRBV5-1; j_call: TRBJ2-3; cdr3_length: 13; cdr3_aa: ASSLQGVVTDTQY
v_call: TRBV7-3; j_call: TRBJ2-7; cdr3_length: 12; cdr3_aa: ASSLNGGAREQY
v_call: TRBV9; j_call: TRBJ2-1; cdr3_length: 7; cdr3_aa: ASSPQQF
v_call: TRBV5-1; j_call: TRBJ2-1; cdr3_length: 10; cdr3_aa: ATRDSNNEQF
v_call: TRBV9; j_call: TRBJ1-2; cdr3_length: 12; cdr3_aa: ASSVAPDTAGYT
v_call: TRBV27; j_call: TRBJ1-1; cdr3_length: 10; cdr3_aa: ASSFPGSEAF
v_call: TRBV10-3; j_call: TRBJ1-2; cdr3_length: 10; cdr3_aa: AIVDRAEGYT
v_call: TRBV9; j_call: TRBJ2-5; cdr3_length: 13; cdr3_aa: ASSVGGAGQETQY
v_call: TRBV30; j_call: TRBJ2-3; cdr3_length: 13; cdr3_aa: AWSGSGRMGDTQY
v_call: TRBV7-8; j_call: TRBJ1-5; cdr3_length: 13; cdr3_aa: ASSETSGRNQPQH